The clone carrying this T cell receptor (beta chain) was picked up a small number of times. Its specificity is not known. These data come from a study of blood T cells in healthy people across ages. For the second PCR, which ran for about 7 to 11 cycles, a sample-barcoded 5' primer and a J-beta primer mix were used. MiXCR, run by TCRdb on the 5' RACE reads, gives a single entry per CDR3 protein. The sample yields over 1,500,000 distinct CDR3 sequences, about 50% seen once. The length of the CDR3 is 17 residues. Trimming took 2 bases from V and 1 from J, leaving 13 bases between them. Germline V gives CDR1 SGHDT, CDR2 YYEEEE. Broader study findings: TCR beta diversity per million T cells fell roughly linearly with age. It was held that the diversity estimates obtained from one million T cells were underestimates. It was not possible, with unsorted PBMCs, to conclusively compare naive and antigen-experienced cells.

The source of this sequence is a woman between 35 and 50 years old in good health. Sequencing was performed on blood. The V gene is TRBV5-6, the J gene TRBJ2-6, with D unresolved. The CDR3 is CASSLVRNGSGANVLTF. The CDR3 DNA reads as TGTGCCAGCAGCTTAGTTAGAAATGGGTCTGGGGCCAACGTCCTGACTTTC. The variable domain in full, completed from reference TRBV5-6 and TRBJ2-6, reads DAGVTQSPTHLIKTRGQQVTLRCSPKSGHDTVSWYQQALGQGPQFIFQYYEEEERQRGNFPDRFSGHQFPNYSSELNVNALLLGDSALYLCASSLVRNGSGANVLTFGAGSRLTVL.